The rows below give T cell receptor beta chains drawn from one sample of a study of shared clonotypes between healthy human individuals. Libraries were prepared by immunoSEQ multiplex PCR; TCRdb keeps only in-frame clonotypes and omits some of them. The sample shows under 650,000 clones, 90% to 97% of them seen only once. Sequencing used naive CD4+ T cells sorted from blood. These receptors all come from a woman in her twenties or thirties in good health. Both conserved end residues are part of each CDR3. The D gene is left open where the match is weak. Not every row has a clone size; where given, it reads once, few, many or a size class.

>TRBV9|TRBJ2-7|NA|NA
TGTGCCAGCAGCGAGTCCCTGGATCCCGCCTACGAGCAGTACTTC
CASSESLDPAYEQYF
>TRBV19|TRBJ2-4|NA|NA
TGTGCCAGTAGTATGTCCCTAGATTCCGGCATTCAGTACTTC
CASSMSLDSGIQYF
>TRBV5-1|TRBJ2-7|NA|NA
TGCGCCAGCAGCTTGGCACGATCCTTGACCTACGAGCAGTACTTC
CASSLARSLTYEQYF
>TRBV5-5|TRBJ2-7|NA|NA
TGTGCCAGCAGACGAAAGGACCGCTACGAGCAGTACTTC
CASRRKDRYEQYF
>TRBV15|TRBJ1-2|NA|once
TGTGCCACCAGCAAAGAGACCAAGAACTATGGCTACACCTTC
CATSKETKNYGYTF
>TRBV5-4|TRBJ1-1|TRBD1|once
TGTGCCAGCAACCGACAGGGGGCCAACACTGAAGCTTTCTTT
CASNRQGANTEAFF
>TRBV19|TRBJ2-1|NA|NA
TGTGCCAGTAGCCAAAGCGGGATGGGACACAATCGGGAGCAGTTCTTC
CASSQSGMGHNREQFF
>TRBV9|TRBJ2-2|NA|NA
TGTGCCAGCAGCGTTTACACCGGGGAGCTGTTTTTT
CASSVYTGELFF
>TRBV6-1|TRBJ1-1|TRBD1|NA
TGTGCCAGCAGTGCCATACAGGGGGCAGCGGGCACTGAAGCTTTCTTT
CASSAIQGAAGTEAFF
>TRBV28|TRBJ1-2|NA|NA
TGTGCCAGCAGTTCGCCAGTGATTGGCTACACCTTC
CASSSPVIGYTF
>TRBV28|TRBJ2-3|NA|NA
TGTGCCAGCAGTCCTCCCTCGACAGATACGCAGTATTTT
CASSPPSTDTQYF
>TRBV4-2|TRBJ2-7|TRBD1|NA
TGTGCCAGCAGCTTGGAGGGACAGGGAGCGTACGAGCAGTACTTC
CASSLEGQGAYEQYF
>TRBV7-3|TRBJ2-7|NA|NA
TGTGCCAGCAGCTTAGATCGAGGCCAGAAGTACGAGCAGTACTTC
CASSLDRGQKYEQYF
>TRBV19|TRBJ1-5|TRBD1|NA
TGTGCCAGTAGCCCCCTCGACAGGGGGAATCAGCCCCAGCATTTT
CASSPLDRGNQPQHF
>TRBV5-1|TRBJ2-2|NA|NA
TGCGCCAGCAGCTTGGGACACCAGAACACCGGGGAGCTGTTTTTT
CASSLGHQNTGELFF
>TRBV27|TRBJ2-5|TRBD1|NA
TGTGCCAGCAGTTTACAGGGGGTGGCTCTGGAGACCCAGTACTTC
CASSLQGVALETQYF
>TRBV5-1|TRBJ2-5|NA|NA
TGCGCCAGCATGGAACTAGAGACCCAGTACTTC
CASMELETQYF
>TRBV28|TRBJ1-1|NA|once
TGTGCCAGCAGCCGACACAGGGAGAAGGGAACTGAAGCTTTCTTT
CASSRHREKGTEAFF
>TRBV5-1|TRBJ2-5|NA|NA
TGCGCCAGCAGCTTAGGTGGCCCTGGAGAGACCCAGTACTTC
CASSLGGPGETQYF
>TRBV7-8|TRBJ2-7|TRBD2|NA
TGTGCCAGCAGCTCCACGACGGGACTAGCGGAATTCTCCTACGAGCAGTACTTC
CASSSTTGLAEFSYEQYF
>TRBV19|TRBJ1-2|NA|NA
TGTGCCAGTAGTATCGAGGGCTATGGCTACACCTTC
CASSIEGYGYTF
>TRBV4-2|TRBJ2-7|TRBD1|NA
TGTGCCAGCAGCCAAACCCGGGACAGGGGGACCTACGAGCAGTACTTC
CASSQTRDRGTYEQYF
>TRBV7-5|TRBJ2-7|NA|NA
TGTGTCAGAAGCTTTTCTGGACTTTCACCACCCCAGTACTTC
CVRSFSGLSPPQYF
>TRBV10-1|TRBJ2-7|NA|few
TGCGCCAGCAGTGGTCAGGGGTCCTACGAGCAGTACTTC
CASSGQGSYEQYF
>TRBV4-1|TRBJ2-2|NA|NA
TGCGCCAGCAGCCTCGGGGGATGGAACACCGGGGAGCTGTTTTTT
CASSLGGWNTGELFF
>TRBV29-1|TRBJ2-2|NA|NA
TGCAGCGTTGAAAGGACCACCGGGGAGCTGTTTTTT
CSVERTTGELFF
>TRBV30|TRBJ2-7|TRBD2|NA
TGTGCCTGGAGTCGCACTCAATCGACTAGCGGGAGAACTTACGAGCAGTACTTC
CAWSRTQSTSGRTYEQYF
>TRBV13|TRBJ2-7|NA|NA
TGTGCCAGCAGCCAGACCTGGGGGGCTCCTAACTACGAGCAGTACTTC
CASSQTWGAPNYEQYF
>TRBV7-2|TRBJ2-1|TRBD2|NA
TGTGCCAGCAGCTTTGGGGGGACTATACTCGATGAGCAGTTCTTC
CASSFGGTILDEQFF
>TRBV28|TRBJ1-2|NA|NA
TGTGCCAGCAGGCCTATTAACTATGGCTACACCTTC
CASRPINYGYTF
>TRBV7-9|TRBJ1-3|TRBD1|once
TGTGCCAGCAGCCCCACGGGACAGAGCTCTGGAAACACCATATATTTT
CASSPTGQSSGNTIYF